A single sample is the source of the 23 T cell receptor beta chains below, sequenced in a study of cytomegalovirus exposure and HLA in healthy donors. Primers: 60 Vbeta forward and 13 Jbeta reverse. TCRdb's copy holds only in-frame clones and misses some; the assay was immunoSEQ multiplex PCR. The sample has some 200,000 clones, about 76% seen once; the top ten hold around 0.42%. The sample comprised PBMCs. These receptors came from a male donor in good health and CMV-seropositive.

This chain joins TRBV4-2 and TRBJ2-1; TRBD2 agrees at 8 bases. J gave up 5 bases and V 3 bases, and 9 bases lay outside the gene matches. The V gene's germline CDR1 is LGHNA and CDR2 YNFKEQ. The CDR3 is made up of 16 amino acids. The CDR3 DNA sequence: TGTGCCAGCAGCCACCCAAGACGGGAGGGCAACAATGAGCAGTTCTTC. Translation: CASSHPRREGNNEQFF.

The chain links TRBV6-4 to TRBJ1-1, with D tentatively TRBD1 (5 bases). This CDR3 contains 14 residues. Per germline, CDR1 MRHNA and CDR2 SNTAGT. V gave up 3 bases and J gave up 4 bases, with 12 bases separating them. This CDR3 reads CASSEMGGLTEAFF. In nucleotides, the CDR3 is TGTGCCAGCAGTGAGATGGGGGGTCTCACTGAAGCTTTCTTT.

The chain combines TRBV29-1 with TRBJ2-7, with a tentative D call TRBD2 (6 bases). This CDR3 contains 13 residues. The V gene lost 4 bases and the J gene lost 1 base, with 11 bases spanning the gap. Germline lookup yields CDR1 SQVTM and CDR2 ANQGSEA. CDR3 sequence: CSVAASVSYEQYF. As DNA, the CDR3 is TGCAGCGTTGCAGCTAGCGTGTCCTACGAGCAGTACTTC.

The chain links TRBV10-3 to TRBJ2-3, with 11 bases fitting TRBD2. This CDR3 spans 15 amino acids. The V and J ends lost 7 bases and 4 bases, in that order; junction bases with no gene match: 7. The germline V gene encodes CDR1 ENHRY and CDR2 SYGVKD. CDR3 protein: CAIKTSGDRADTQYF. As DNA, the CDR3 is TGTGCCATCAAGACTAGCGGGGATCGTGCAGATACGCAGTATTTT.

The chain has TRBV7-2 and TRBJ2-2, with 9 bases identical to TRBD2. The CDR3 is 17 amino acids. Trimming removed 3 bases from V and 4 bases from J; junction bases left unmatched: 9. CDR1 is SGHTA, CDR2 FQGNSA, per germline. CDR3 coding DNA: TGTGCCAGCAGCTTCCACCCTCGCGGGGGGGCCACCGGGGAGCTGTTTTTT. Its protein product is CASSFHPRGGATGELFF. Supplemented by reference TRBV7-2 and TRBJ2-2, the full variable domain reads GAGVSQSPSNKVTEKGKDVELRCDPISGHTALYWYRQSLGQGLEFLIYFQGNSAPDKSGLPSDRFSAERTGGSVSTLTIQRTQQEDSAVYLCASSFHPRGGATGELFFGEGSRLTVL.

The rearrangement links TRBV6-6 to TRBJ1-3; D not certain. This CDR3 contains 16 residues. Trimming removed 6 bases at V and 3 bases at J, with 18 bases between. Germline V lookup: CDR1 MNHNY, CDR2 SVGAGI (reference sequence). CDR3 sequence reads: CASSLTRELLGNTIYF. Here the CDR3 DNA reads TGTGCCAGCAGCCTAACCCGGGAGTTACTTGGAAACACCATATATTTT.

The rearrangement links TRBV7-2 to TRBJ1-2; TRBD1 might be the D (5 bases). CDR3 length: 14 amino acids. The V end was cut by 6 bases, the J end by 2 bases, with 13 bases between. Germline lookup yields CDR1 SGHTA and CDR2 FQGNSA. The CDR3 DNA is TGTGCCAGCAGTCACGGGGGATTAAACTATGGCTACACCTTC. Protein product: CASSHGGLNYGYTF.

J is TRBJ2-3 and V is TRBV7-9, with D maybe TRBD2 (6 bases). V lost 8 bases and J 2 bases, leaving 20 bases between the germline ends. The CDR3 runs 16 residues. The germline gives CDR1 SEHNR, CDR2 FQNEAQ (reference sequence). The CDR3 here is CASPSGGGVSTDTQYF. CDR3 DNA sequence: TGTGCCAGCCCCTCAGGCGGCGGGGTGTCCACAGATACGCAGTATTTT.

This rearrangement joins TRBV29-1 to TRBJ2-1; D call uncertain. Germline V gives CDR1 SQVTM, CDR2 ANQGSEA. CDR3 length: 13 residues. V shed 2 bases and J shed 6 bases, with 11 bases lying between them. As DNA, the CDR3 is TGCAGCGTTGAATTAGCTCCTTCCAATGAGCAGTTCTTC. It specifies CSVELAPSNEQFF.

The CDR3 reads CASSQRGGSAGVDTQYF. The CDR3 DNA reads TGTGCCAGCAGCCAAAGAGGGGGAAGTGCGGGGGTCGATACGCAGTATTTT. The chain is built from TRBV4-2 and TRBJ2-3; D is possibly TRBD2 (7 bases). Per germline, CDR1 LGHNA and CDR2 YNFKEQ. The CDR3 spans 17 residues. Deletions cut 2 bases from V and 6 bases from J, with 21 bases between.

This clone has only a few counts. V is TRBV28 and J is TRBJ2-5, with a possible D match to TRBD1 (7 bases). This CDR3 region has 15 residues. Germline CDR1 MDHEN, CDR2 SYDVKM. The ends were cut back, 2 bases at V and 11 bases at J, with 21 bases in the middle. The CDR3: CASSLSQPQGGWQYF. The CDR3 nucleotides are TGTGCCAGCAGTTTAAGTCAGCCCCAGGGGGGTTGGCAGTACTTC. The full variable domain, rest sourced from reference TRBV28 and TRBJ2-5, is DVKVTQSSRYLVKRTGEKVFLECVQDMDHENMFWYRQDPGLGLRLIYFSYDVKMKEKGDIPEGYSVSREKKERFSLILESASTNQTSMYLCASSLSQPQGGWQYFGPGTRLLVL.

CDR3 sequence (DNA): TGTGCCAGCAGCTTAGGGGGGGCTACAGATACGCAGTATTTT. It is translated as CASSLGGATDTQYF. The gene calls are TRBV5-6 and TRBJ2-3, with D perhaps TRBD2 (7 bases). Germline assignment: CDR1 SGHDT and CDR2 YYEEEE. With 2 bases removed from V and 3 bases from J, the gap between germline ends came to 10 bases. This CDR3 contains 14 residues.

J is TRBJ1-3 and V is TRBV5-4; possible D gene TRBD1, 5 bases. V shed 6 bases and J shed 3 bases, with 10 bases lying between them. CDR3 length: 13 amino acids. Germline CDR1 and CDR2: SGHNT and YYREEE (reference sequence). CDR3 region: CASTRGYGNTIYF. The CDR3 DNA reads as TGTGCCAGCACAAGGGGATATGGAAACACCATATATTTT.

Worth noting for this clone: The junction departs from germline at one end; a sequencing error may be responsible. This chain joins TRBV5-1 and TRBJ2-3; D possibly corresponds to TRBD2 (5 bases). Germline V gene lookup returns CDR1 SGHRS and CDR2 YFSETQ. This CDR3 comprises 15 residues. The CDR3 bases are TGCGCCAGCAGCTTGGCTTTGGCTAGCAGAGATACGCAGTATTTT. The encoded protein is CASSLALASRDTQYF.

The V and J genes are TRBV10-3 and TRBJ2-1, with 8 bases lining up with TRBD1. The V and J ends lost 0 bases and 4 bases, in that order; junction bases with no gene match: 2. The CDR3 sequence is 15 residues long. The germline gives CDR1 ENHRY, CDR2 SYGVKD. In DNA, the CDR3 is TGTGCCATCAGTGAGTCCCAGGGGGCTTACAATGAGCAGTTCTTC. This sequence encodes CAISESQGAYNEQFF.

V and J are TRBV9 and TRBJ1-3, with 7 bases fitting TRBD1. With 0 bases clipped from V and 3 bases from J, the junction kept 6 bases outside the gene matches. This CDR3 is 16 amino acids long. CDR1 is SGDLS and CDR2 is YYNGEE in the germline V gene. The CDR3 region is CASSVGGGAGGNTIYF. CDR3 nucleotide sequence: TGTGCCAGCAGCGTAGGAGGGGGCGCGGGTGGAAACACCATATATTTT. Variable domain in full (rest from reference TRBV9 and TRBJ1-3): DSGVTQTPKHLITATGQRVTLRCSPRSGDLSVYWYQQSLDQGLQFLIQYYNGEERAKGNILERFSAQQFPDLHSELNLSSLELGDSALYFCASSVGGGAGGNTIYFGEGSWLTVV.

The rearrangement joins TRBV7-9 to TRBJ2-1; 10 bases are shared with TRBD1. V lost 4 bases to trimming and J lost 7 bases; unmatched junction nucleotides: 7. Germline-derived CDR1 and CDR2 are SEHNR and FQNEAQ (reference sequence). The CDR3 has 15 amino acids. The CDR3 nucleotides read TGTGCCAGCAGCTCCCGGGACAGGGGACCGAATGAGCAGTTCTTC. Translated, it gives CASSSRDRGPNEQFF.

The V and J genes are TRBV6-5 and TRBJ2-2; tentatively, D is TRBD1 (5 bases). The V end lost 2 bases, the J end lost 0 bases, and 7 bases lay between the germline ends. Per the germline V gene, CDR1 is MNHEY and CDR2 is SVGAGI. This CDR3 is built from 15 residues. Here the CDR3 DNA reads TGTGCCAGCAGTTACCGACAGTCGAACACCGGGGAGCTGTTTTTT. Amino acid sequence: CASSYRQSNTGELFF.

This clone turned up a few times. The CDR3 spells CASLNRGPYEQYF. CDR3 nucleotides: TGTGCCAGCCTGAACAGGGGCCCCTACGAGCAGTACTTC. The V call is TRBV28, the J call TRBJ2-7, with TRBD1 identical over 7 bases. The CDR3 runs to 13 residues. V gave up 8 bases and J gave up 2 bases; unmatched junction bases: 6. CDR1 MDHEN and CDR2 SYDVKM come from the germline V gene.

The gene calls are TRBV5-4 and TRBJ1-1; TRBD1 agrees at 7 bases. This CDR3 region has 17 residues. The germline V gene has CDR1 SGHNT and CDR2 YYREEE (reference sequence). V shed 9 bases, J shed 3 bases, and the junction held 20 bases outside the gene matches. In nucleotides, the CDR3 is TGTGCCACCCAAACCGGGCCAGGGGGAGCCACCTACACTGAAGCTTTCTTT. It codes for CATQTGPGGATYTEAFF.

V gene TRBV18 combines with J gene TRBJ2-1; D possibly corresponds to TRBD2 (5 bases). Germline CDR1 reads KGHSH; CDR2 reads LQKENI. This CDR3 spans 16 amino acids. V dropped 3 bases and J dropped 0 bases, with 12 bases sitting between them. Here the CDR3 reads CASSPPPGGSYNEQFF. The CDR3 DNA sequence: TGTGCCAGCTCACCTCCCCCCGGAGGCTCCTACAATGAGCAGTTCTTC.

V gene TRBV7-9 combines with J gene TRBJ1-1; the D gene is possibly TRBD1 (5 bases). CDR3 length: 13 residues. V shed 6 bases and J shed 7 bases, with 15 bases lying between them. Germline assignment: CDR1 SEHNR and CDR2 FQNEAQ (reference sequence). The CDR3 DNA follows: TGTGCCAGCAGGGGGATGGGGAGGGGTGAAGCTTTCTTT. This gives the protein CASRGMGRGEAFF.

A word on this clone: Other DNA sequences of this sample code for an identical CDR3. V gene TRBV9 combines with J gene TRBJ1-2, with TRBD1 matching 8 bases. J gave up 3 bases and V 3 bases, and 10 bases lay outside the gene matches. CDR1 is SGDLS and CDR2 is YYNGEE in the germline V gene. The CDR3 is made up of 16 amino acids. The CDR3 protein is CASSDHPGQDYYGYTF. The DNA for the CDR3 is TGTGCCAGCAGCGACCACCCGGGACAGGACTACTATGGCTACACCTTC.